This T cell receptor beta chain was recorded in a study of radiation and T cells in renal cell carcinoma. Overall study: Nephrectomy followed 15 Gy stereotactic body radiation by 4 weeks.

Time point defined: blood 2 weeks post-SBRT. The sample's treatment: 15 Gy SBRT to primary tumor, nephrectomy 4 weeks later. Study results and limitations: From baseline, blood top tumor clonotypes peaked at 2 weeks post-radiation.

The data were produced by immunoSEQ multiplex PCR, yet TCRdb's version contains in-frame clones alone and is incomplete. The sample has about 65,000 clones; around 76% are singletons. Comment on this clone: The antigen is undetermined.

Trimming pared 5 bases from V and 0 bases from J, leaving 11 bases between. The germline V gene has CDR1 MNHNY and CDR2 SVGAGI (reference sequence). This CDR3 has 14 residues. This material consisted of blood, taken from a patient whose treatment included radiotherapy and nephrectomy. The chain employs TRBV6-6 and TRBJ2-7; the D gene is possibly TRBD2 (6 bases). This receptor was obtained from a man aged 60 to 69 with renal cell carcinoma. CDR3 bases: TGTGCCAGCAGTCACGGGGGTAGCTCCTACGAGCAGTACTTC. This codes for CASSHGGSSYEQYF.